This T cell receptor (beta chain) comes out of a study of OX40 agonist ivuxolimab in advanced cancers. Study details: Patients in the trial were receiving intravenous ivuxolimab every 2 weeks, at doses of 0.01 to 10 mg/kg. Among those treated, three patients had partial responses, one with hepatocellular carcinoma and two with cutaneous melanoma.

Study-wide results and limits: Normalized expansion of T-cell clones was also low for some nonresponders. Clonal expansion was seen in CD4+ and CD8+ blood T cells by week 6 at 0.1 to 3.0 mg/kg.

Details on this clone: The antigen is unknown.

With 2 bases clipped from V and 4 bases from J, the junction kept 5 bases outside the gene matches. This CDR3 is 15 amino acids long. CDR1 is LNHDA, CDR2 SQIVND, per germline (reference sequence). Sequenced by immunoSEQ multiplex PCR; TCRdb stores in-frame clones only, minus some. The table lists some 70,000 clones, 91% of them singletons. This TCR was sampled from an adult with an advanced solid tumor such as melanoma, head and neck, liver or kidney cancer. The genes are TRBV19 and TRBJ1-2, with 9 positions matching TRBD1. Sequenced material: CD4+ or CD8+ T cells sorted from blood, taken in a trial of the OX40 agonist ivuxolimab. The CDR3 protein is CASSIYWGQGYGYTF. The CDR3 coding sequence is TGTGCCAGTAGTATATACTGGGGACAGGGCTATGGCTACACCTTC.